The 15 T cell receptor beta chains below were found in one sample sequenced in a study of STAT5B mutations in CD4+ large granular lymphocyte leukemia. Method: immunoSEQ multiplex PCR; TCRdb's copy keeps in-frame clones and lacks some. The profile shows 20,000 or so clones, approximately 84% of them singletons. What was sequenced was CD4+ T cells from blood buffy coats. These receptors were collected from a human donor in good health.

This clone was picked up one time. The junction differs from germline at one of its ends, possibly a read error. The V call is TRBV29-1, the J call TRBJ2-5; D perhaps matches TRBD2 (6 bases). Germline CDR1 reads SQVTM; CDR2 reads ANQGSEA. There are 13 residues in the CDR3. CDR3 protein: CGGRGAMGETQYF. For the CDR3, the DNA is TGTGGAGGGAGAGGGGCGATGGGGGAGACCCAGTACTTC.

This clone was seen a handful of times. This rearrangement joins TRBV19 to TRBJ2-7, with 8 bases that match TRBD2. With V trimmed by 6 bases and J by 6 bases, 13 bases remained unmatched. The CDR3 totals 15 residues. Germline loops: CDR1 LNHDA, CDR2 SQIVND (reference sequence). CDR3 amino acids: CASSADRRREGEQYF. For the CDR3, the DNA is TGTGCCAGTAGCGCAGATAGGAGACGGGAGGGCGAGCAGTACTTC. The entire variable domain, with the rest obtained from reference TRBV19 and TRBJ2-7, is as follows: DGGITQSPKYLFRKEGQNVTLSCEQNLNHDAMYWYRQDPGQGLRLIYYSQIVNDFQKGDIAEGYSVSREKKESFPLTVTSAQKNPTAFYLCASSADRRREGEQYFGPGTRLTVT.

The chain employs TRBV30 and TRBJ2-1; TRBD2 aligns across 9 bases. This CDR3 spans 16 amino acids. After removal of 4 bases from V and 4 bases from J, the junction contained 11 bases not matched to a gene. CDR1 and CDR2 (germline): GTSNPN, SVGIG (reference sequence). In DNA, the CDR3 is TGTGCCTGGAAGTTTAGCGGGAGTCGAAGTTACAATGAGCAGTTCTTC. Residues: CAWKFSGSRSYNEQFF.

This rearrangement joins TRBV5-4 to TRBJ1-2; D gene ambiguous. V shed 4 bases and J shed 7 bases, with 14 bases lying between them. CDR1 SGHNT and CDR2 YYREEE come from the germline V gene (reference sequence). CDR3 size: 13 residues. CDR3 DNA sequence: TGTGCCAGCAGCGCAGCCTTGGAGGCTGGCTACACCTTC. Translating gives CASSAALEAGYTF.

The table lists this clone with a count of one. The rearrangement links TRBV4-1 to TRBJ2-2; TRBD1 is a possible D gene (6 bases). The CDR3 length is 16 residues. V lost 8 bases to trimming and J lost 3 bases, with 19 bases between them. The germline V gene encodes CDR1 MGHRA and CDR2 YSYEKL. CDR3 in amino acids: CASARDTLVYTGELFF. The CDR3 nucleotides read TGCGCCAGCGCACGGGACACCTTGGTCTACACCGGGGAGCTGTTTTTT.

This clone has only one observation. CDR3 in amino acids: CATSPRTGVTGELFF. CDR3 nucleotide sequence: TGTGCCACCAGCCCTCGGACAGGGGTCACCGGGGAGCTGTTTTTT. The rearrangement uses TRBV15 and TRBJ2-2; 9 bases agree with TRBD1. CDR1 and CDR2 from the germline V gene are LNHNV and YYDKDF (reference sequence). CDR3 length: 15 residues. The trim removed 5 bases at V and 4 bases at J, leaving 5 bases unmatched.

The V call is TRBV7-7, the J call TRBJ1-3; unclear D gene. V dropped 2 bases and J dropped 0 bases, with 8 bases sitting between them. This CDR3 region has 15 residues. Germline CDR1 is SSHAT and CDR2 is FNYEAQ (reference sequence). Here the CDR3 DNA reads TGTGCCAGCAGCTTATCGTTGAACTCTGGAAACACCATATATTTT. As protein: CASSLSLNSGNTIYF.

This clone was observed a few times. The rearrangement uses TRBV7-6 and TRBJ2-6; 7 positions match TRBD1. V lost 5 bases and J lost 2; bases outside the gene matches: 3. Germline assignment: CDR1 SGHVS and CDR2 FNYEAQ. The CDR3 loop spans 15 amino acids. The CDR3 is CASSLQGAGANVLTF. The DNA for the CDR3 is TGTGCCAGCAGCCTGCAGGGGGCTGGGGCCAACGTCCTGACTTTC.

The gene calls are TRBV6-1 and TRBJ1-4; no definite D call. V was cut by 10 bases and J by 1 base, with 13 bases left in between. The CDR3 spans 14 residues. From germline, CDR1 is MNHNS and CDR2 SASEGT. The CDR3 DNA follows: TGTGCCACCAAGGTACAGCTAACTAATGAAAAACTGTTTTTT. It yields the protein CATKVQLTNEKLFF.

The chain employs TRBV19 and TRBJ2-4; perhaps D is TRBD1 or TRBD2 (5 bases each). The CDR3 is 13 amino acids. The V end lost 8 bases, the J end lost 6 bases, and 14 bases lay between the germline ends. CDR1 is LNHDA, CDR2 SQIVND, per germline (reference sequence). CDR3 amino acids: CASGNRGGNIQYF. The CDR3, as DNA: TGTGCCAGTGGGAACCGTGGGGGAAACATTCAGTACTTC.

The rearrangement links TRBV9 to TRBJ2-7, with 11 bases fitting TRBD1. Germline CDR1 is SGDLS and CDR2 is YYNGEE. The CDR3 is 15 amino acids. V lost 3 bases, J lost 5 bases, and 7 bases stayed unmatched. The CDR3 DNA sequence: TGTGCCAGCAGCGCACGGGGACAGGGGGTCGACGAGCAGTACTTC. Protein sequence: CASSARGQGVDEQYF.

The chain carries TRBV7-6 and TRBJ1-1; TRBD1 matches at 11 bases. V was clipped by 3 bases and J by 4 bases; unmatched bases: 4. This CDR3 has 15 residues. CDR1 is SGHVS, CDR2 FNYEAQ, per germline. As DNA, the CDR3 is TGTGCCAGCAGCTTCGGACAGGGGGCGGGCACTGAAGCTTTCTTT. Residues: CASSFGQGAGTEAFF.

The DNA for the CDR3 is TGTGCCAGCAGCTTAGGTGGTGGGGCTGGCTACACCTTC. Its translation: CASSLGGGAGYTF. This sequence joins TRBV7-8 and TRBJ1-2; tentatively, D is TRBD1 (5 bases). The CDR3 totals 13 residues. V was trimmed by 1 base and J by 7 bases, leaving 10 bases between them. From germline, CDR1 is SGHVS and CDR2 FQNEAQ.

In DNA, the CDR3 is TGTGCCAGCAGTTCGGGCCGAGGGGACAGTCCGGGGGAGCAGTACTTC. Protein product: CASSSGRGDSPGEQYF. The V gene is TRBV11-3, the J gene TRBJ2-7, with TRBD1 matching 7 bases. Germline values: CDR1 SGHNT, CDR2 YENEEA. CDR3 length: 16 residues. V lost 6 bases and J lost 7; bases outside the gene matches: 18.

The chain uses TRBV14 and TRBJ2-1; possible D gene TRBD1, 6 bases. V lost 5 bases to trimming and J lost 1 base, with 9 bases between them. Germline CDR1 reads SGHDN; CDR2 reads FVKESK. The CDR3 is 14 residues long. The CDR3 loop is CASSTQGSYNEQFF. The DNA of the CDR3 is TGTGCCAGCAGCACTCAGGGGTCCTACAATGAGCAGTTCTTC.